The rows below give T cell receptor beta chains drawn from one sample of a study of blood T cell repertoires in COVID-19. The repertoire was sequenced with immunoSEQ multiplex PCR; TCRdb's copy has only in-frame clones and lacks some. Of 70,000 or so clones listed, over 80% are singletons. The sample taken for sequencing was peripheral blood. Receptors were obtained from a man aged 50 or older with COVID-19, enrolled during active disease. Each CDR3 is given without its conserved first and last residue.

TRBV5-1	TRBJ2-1	ASSLAQGGSYNEQF
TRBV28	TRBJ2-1	ASSTWANYNEQF
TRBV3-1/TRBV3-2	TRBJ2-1	ASSEDRGVRNEQF
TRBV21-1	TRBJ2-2	ASTLGQGRSTGELF
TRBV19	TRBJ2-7	ASSRGQGLYEQY
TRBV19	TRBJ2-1	ATSPSGTSYNEQF
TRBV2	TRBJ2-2	ASSVYRPGELF
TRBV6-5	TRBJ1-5	ASQRFSNQPQH
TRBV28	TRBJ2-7	ASSLSTVSYEQY
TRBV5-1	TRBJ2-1	ASSARTSGNHNEQF
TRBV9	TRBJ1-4	ASSVDGGQEEKLF
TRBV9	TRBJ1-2	ASSVGDRGHT
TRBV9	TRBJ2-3	ASSTRQGAVDTQY
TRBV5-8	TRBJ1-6	ASRSRLAPYPLH
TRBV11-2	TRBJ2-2	ASSLATKNTGELF
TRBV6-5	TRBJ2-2	ATNRGRGNTGELF
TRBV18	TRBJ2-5	ASSPPQGQGIQTQY
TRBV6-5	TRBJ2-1	ASRPTSGVYNEQF
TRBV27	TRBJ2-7	ASSFRGIDEQY
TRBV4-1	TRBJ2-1	ASSQFGRANEQF
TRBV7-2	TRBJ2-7	ASSYRTVAGTSYEQY
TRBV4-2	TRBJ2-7	ASSQDQTGQGRHEQY
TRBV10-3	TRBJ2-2	ATGTSGAWTGELF
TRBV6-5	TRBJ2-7	ASSPRGGMYEQY
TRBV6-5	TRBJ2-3	ASRRGGLHTDTQY